These T cell receptor beta chains were read from a single sample in a study of blood T cell repertoires in COVID-19. Profiled with immunoSEQ multiplex PCR; TCRdb holds only in-frame clones, not every one. Found here are roughly 200,000 clones, approximately 89% of them singletons; the top ten hold 3% to 4%. Sequencing input: PBMCs or T cells enriched from blood (not recorded which). Source of these receptors: a woman in her 30s with acute COVID-19. The CDR3 runs from the conserved cysteine through the conserved F or W. The D gene is left open where the match is weak.

TRBJ2-2 TRBV4-3 TRBD2 CASSKERTSGGVVQTGELFF
TRBJ1-2 TRBV6-5 NA CASTFGPRNGYTF
TRBJ2-7 TRBV9 NA CASSPSSRERYEQYF
TRBJ2-2 TRBV28 TRBD1 CASSLLGTDTGELFF
TRBJ1-1 TRBV27 TRBD1 CASSPPGQGNTEAFF
TRBJ1-5 TRBV30 NA CAWSFGQGNQPQHF
TRBJ1-2 TRBV5-4 NA CASSLDLSERYGYTF
TRBJ1-1 TRBV19 NA CASSIKLGPNTEAFF
TRBJ1-2 TRBV7-9 TRBD1 CASSSGDRAFTHYGYTF
TRBJ1-1 TRBV5-6 NA CASSPGLGTEAFF
TRBJ2-3 TRBV30 NA CAWSVYRLPGDTQYF
TRBJ1-6 TRBV7-9 TRBD1 CASSLRQGAVNSPLHF
TRBJ1-5 TRBV19 TRBD1 CASSIGGTGRFRSNQPQHF
TRBJ2-2 TRBV19 NA CAGGSGTGELFF
TRBJ2-5 TRBV10-3 NA CATKALDSETQYF
TRBJ2-1 TRBV30 NA CGGSSYNEQFF
TRBJ2-7 TRBV11-2 TRBD2 CASSLESGGAREQYF
TRBJ1-1 TRBV12-3/TRBV12-4 NA CASSLGPDTEAFF
TRBJ2-7 TRBV28 NA CASSRAYEQYF
TRBJ1-1 TRBV28 NA CASSFGSAGNTEAFF
TRBJ1-2 TRBV19 NA CASSIEVQGFAYGYTF
TRBJ2-5 TRBV11-2 TRBD2 CASSSQWERGETQYF
TRBJ2-1 TRBV9 TRBD2 CASRPAGGPSEQFF
TRBJ1-3 TRBV7-2 NA CASSQTVSGNTIYF
TRBJ1-5 TRBV2 NA CASTGLTGQPQHF
TRBJ2-7 TRBV9 TRBD2 CASSVGSGGPYEQYF
TRBJ2-5 TRBV12-3/TRBV12-4 TRBD1 CASSPGQGHYF
TRBJ1-5 TRBV19 NA CASSIQAQRNQPQHF
TRBJ1-5 TRBV15 TRBD1 CATSRDLGGGGQPQHF
TRBJ1-3 TRBV3-1/TRBV3-2 TRBD1 CASSYRGRGNTIYF
TRBJ1-1 TRBV5-1 TRBD1 CASSQGAANTEAFF
TRBJ1-2 TRBV4-2 TRBD1 CASSQPGGIRDYGYTF
TRBJ1-2 TRBV30 TRBD1 CAWSVSGGGYTF
TRBJ2-3 TRBV19 NA CASSLQRQGDTQYF
TRBJ2-7 TRBV6-2/TRBV6-3 TRBD2 CASSYSMGGNEQYF
TRBJ1-2 TRBV5-1 NA CASSQGLSYGYTF
TRBJ1-2 TRBV5-5 NA CASTSNPVTGYTF
TRBJ2-7 TRBV5-4 TRBD2 CASSLETSGGSTYEQYF
TRBJ2-3 TRBV9 NA CASSPGEDSTDTQYF
TRBJ1-1 TRBV9 NA CASSIGTMNTEAFF
TRBJ1-4 TRBV6-5 NA CASRTSTNEKLFF
TRBJ2-2 TRBV19 TRBD2 CASRLAGVRTGELFF
TRBJ1-3 TRBV4-3 TRBD1 CASSQAQGATGNTIYF
TRBJ2-1 TRBV7-9 TRBD2 CASIPSAGGLNEQFF
TRBJ2-6 TRBV19 TRBD1 CASSKGDREPRSGANVLTF
TRBJ2-7 TRBV5-6 TRBD2 CASSLGAKWGLGYEQYF
TRBJ1-3 TRBV14 NA CASSRNGRGVFGNTIYF
TRBJ2-7 TRBV29-1 NA CSAGTVYEQYF
TRBJ2-7 TRBV25-1 NA CASRGQPYEQYF
TRBJ1-4 TRBV7-2 TRBD1 CASRRDRATNEKLFF
TRBJ1-6 TRBV11-2 NA CASSLGTSRETPLHF
TRBJ2-1 TRBV9 NA CASSVVEGPAYNEQFF
TRBJ1-5 TRBV7-8 NA CASSFNRVNQPQHF
TRBJ1-1 TRBV7-9 NA CASTLNGQMNTEAFF
TRBJ2-4 TRBV11-2 NA CASSLATRGAKNIQYF
TRBJ1-4 TRBV6-5 TRBD1 CASKDPGGNNEKLFF
TRBJ2-3 TRBV13 NA CASSFGGEVVYTQYF
TRBJ2-2 TRBV2 NA CASRPDKNTGELFF
TRBJ2-1 TRBV9 TRBD2 CASSLGLAVINEQFF